This TCR beta chain was profiled in a study of OX40 agonist ivuxolimab in advanced cancers. Findings and caveats of the study: At 0.1 to 3.0 mg/kg, CD4+ and CD8+ blood T cells expanded clonally by week 6.

For this clone: Its antigen is not identified.

Sequencing was performed with immunoSEQ multiplex PCR; in TCRdb, only in-frame clones are kept and a portion is missing. The data hold 70,000 to 75,000 clones, with over 80% observed a single time. The germline V gene encodes CDR1 MNHEY and CDR2 SVGAGI. This CDR3 region has 15 residues. Trimming removed 6 bases at V and 4 bases at J, with 16 bases between. Sample: CD4+ or CD8+ T cells sorted from blood, taken in a trial of the OX40 agonist ivuxolimab. This clonotype originated in an adult with an advanced solid tumor such as melanoma, head and neck, liver or kidney cancer. The genes are TRBV6-5 and TRBJ1-3; maybe TRBD1 (6 bases). In DNA form, the CDR3 reads TGTGCCAGCAGACAGGACAGCGCGGGCGGAAACACCATATATTTT. It yields the protein CASRQDSAGGNTIYF.